The rows below give T cell receptor beta chains drawn from one sample of a study of beta chain features in type 1 diabetes. The repertoire was sequenced with immunoSEQ multiplex PCR; TCRdb's copy has only in-frame clones and lacks some. Counted here are 310,000 or so clones, approximately 10% occurring once; the ten biggest clones make up about 0.014%. The sample comprised naive CD4+ T cells from blood. These receptors all stem from a woman in her 30s in good health. Both conserved end residues are part of each CDR3. The D gene is left open where the match is weak. Clone size appears in some rows only: once, few, many, or a class for an expanded clone.

CDR3 DNA: TGCGCCAGCAGCTCGGAGGGGAATTCCCACAATGAGCAGTTCTTC; CDR3 protein: CASSSEGNSHNEQFF; V gene: TRBV5-1; D gene: .; clone size: .; J gene: TRBJ2-1
CDR3 DNA: TGTGCCAGCAGCCGCCAAGGGGCCGGGGCCAACGTCCTGACTTTC; CDR3 protein: CASSRQGAGANVLTF; V gene: TRBV28; D gene: .; clone size: .; J gene: TRBJ2-6
CDR3 DNA: TGTGCCAGCAGTAGAGGTGGAAATCAGCCCCAGCATTTT; CDR3 protein: CASSRGGNQPQHF; V gene: TRBV27; D gene: .; clone size: .; J gene: TRBJ1-5
CDR3 DNA: TGTGCCAGCTCACCATTCGAGACAGGGGACACCGGGGAGCTGTTTTTT; CDR3 protein: CASSPFETGDTGELFF; V gene: TRBV18; D gene: TRBD1; clone size: few; J gene: TRBJ2-2
CDR3 DNA: TGTGCCTGGAGTATAAGCCCAGATACGCAGTATTTT; CDR3 protein: CAWSISPDTQYF; V gene: TRBV30; D gene: .; clone size: few; J gene: TRBJ2-3
CDR3 DNA: TGTGCCATCAGAGGGGATAGCAATCAGCCCCAGCATTTT; CDR3 protein: CAIRGDSNQPQHF; V gene: TRBV10-3; D gene: .; clone size: .; J gene: TRBJ1-5
CDR3 DNA: TGTGCCAGCGGCCTTACAGCGGGGGTCTACGAGCAGTACTTC; CDR3 protein: CASGLTAGVYEQYF; V gene: TRBV28; D gene: TRBD2; clone size: .; J gene: TRBJ2-7
CDR3 DNA: TGCGCCAGCAGCCAAGACCTAGCGGAGGGGAAGACCCAGTACTTC; CDR3 protein: CASSQDLAEGKTQYF; V gene: TRBV4-3; D gene: TRBD2; clone size: many; J gene: TRBJ2-5
CDR3 DNA: TGTGCCAGCAGCCAAGATTGGGGCAGGGTTGGAGATACGCAGTATTTT; CDR3 protein: CASSQDWGRVGDTQYF; V gene: TRBV14; D gene: .; clone size: .; J gene: TRBJ2-3
CDR3 DNA: TGTGCCAGCAGCCAAAGGACTAGCGGGAGTTTTGACATTCAGTACTTC; CDR3 protein: CASSQRTSGSFDIQYF; V gene: TRBV4-2; D gene: TRBD2; clone size: few; J gene: TRBJ2-4
CDR3 DNA: TGTGCCAGCAGCACCCGGGACAGGAAAGCGGATGAGCAGTTCTTC; CDR3 protein: CASSTRDRKADEQFF; V gene: TRBV9; D gene: TRBD1; clone size: .; J gene: TRBJ2-1
CDR3 DNA: TGTGCCAGCAGGTCTCAGGGACTTAAAAGAGAGACCCAGTACTTC; CDR3 protein: CASRSQGLKRETQYF; V gene: TRBV11-2; D gene: .; clone size: few; J gene: TRBJ2-5
CDR3 DNA: TGCGCCAGCAGCTCGCCCGGGGTCAATCGGGCTTTCTTT; CDR3 protein: CASSSPGVNRAFF; V gene: TRBV5-1; D gene: .; clone size: few; J gene: TRBJ1-1
CDR3 DNA: TGTGCCTGGACTAGCGGACCTAGCACAGATACGCAGTATTTT; CDR3 protein: CAWTSGPSTDTQYF; V gene: TRBV30; D gene: TRBD2; clone size: few; J gene: TRBJ2-3